This note documents a single TCR beta chain sequence. Its antigen is still unknown. Synthetic inline TR CDR3 controls covering all V-J pairings were spiked into each PCR. Measured with immunoSEQ multiplex PCR; TCRdb has only the in-frame clones, and not every one. There are about 28,000 clones in the sample; around 89% occur only once, and 0.8% to 1.1% lies in the top ten. This sample was included in a study of multiple sclerosis patients with progressive multifocal leukoencephalopathy. Study-wide findings and caveats: It is unclear whether the findings reflect JC virus infection or general immunocompromise. Lower normalized Shannon entropy suggested reduced TRB diversity in most PML patients.

Germline V lookup: CDR1 SQVTM, CDR2 ANQGSEA. Trimming pared 8 bases from V and 3 bases from J, leaving 16 bases between. The CDR3 runs to 13 residues. Time point of the sample: before natalizumab initiation. The chain links TRBV29-1 to TRBJ1-2, with D tentatively TRBD1 (5 bases). The material sequenced was PBMCs. This sequence was found in a human donor with multiple sclerosis. The CDR3 is CSTLRGADYGYTF. The CDR3, as DNA: TGCAGCACCTTGAGGGGCGCCGACTATGGCTACACCTTC.